The 30 T cell receptor beta chains listed next were all sequenced from one sample in a study of identical twins listed by TCRdb under 2016. The library was made by 5' RACE. The sequencer listed for this sample is Illumina HiSeq 2000. In-frame beta chains were kept once TCRdb had trimmed the public reads at Q25 with fastp and called clones with MiXCR. CDR3 protein sequences are deduplicated, and each keeps its most common genes and DNA. The table for this sample lists about 470,000 distinct CDR3 sequences; 20% to 25% of them were counted only once. The ten top clones hold about 2.9% of the sample. Separately, the same data were catalogued under a study of T cells expressing NK-cell markers.

Sequencing was done on a sample of CD4+ T cells sorted from blood. These receptors were obtained from a woman aged 18-35 years in good health.

The gene calls are TRBV5-1 and TRBJ2-3; 10 positions agree with TRBD2. Per the germline V gene, CDR1 is SGHRS and CDR2 is YFSETQ. J gave up 2 bases and V 3 bases, and 3 bases lay outside the gene matches. The CDR3 has 15 residues. The CDR3 sequence: CASSWGTSVTDTQYF. The CDR3 DNA follows: TGCGCCAGCAGCTGGGGGACTAGCGTCACAGATACGCAGTATTTT.

The V call is TRBV10-1, the J call TRBJ2-1; TRBD2 matches at 7 bases. Trimming cost V 6 bases and J 9 bases; bases outside gene matches: 8. The germline V gene has CDR1 WNHNN and CDR2 SYGVQD (reference sequence). The CDR3 totals 13 residues. In nucleotides, the CDR3 is TGCGCCAGCAGCTCCCAGCGGGAAAGTGAGCAGTTCTTC. This gives the protein CASSSQRESEQFF.

This clonotype was seen ten or more times. The rearrangement uses TRBV2 and TRBJ1-5, with D possibly matching TRBD1 (6 bases). Trimming removed 1 base from V and 5 bases from J, with 12 bases in between. CDR1 and CDR2 (germline): SNHLY, FYNNEI. The CDR3 is 15 amino acids. The CDR3 DNA sequence: TGTGCCAGCAGTGAAGACAGGGCAAGGTATCAGCCCCAGCATTTT. Protein product: CASSEDRARYQPQHF.

The rearrangement uses TRBV24-1 and TRBJ2-5; maybe TRBD1 (6 bases). The V gene lost 4 bases and the J gene lost 7 bases, with 9 bases spanning the gap. CDR3 length equals 12 residues. Germline CDR1 reads KGHDR; CDR2 reads SFDVKD. Here the CDR3 DNA reads TGTGCCACCAGTGAACCACAGGGGACCCAGTACTTC. As protein: CATSEPQGTQYF.

The J gene is TRBJ1-1, the V gene TRBV6-5, with a possible D match to TRBD1 (6 bases). Trimming pared 0 bases from V and 4 bases from J, leaving 18 bases between. The CDR3 totals 17 residues. CDR1 is MNHEY, CDR2 SVGAGI, per germline. The CDR3 protein is CASSYSRDTRWPTEAFF. The CDR3 DNA reads as TGTGCCAGCAGTTACTCAAGGGACACTCGTTGGCCCACTGAAGCTTTCTTT.

The genes are TRBV15 and TRBJ2-5; D remains unclear. This CDR3 comprises 13 residues. V was shortened by 7 bases and J by 5 bases, with 14 bases between the two germline ends. Germline assignment: CDR1 LNHNV and CDR2 YYDKDF (reference sequence). As DNA, the CDR3 is TGTGCCACCACGTTCAGGCCGCATGAGACCCAGTACTTC. It encodes CATTFRPHETQYF.

The chain couples TRBV24-1 to TRBJ2-7; D not resolved. There are 13 residues in the CDR3. The V gene lost 5 bases and the J gene lost 0 bases, with 7 bases spanning the gap. In germline, CDR1 is KGHDR, CDR2 SFDVKD. The CDR3 coding sequence is TGTGCCACCAGTGGACGTTACTCCTACGAGCAGTACTTC. Protein product: CATSGRYSYEQYF.

This clonotype showed up just a few times. This chain links TRBV11-3 with TRBJ2-5, with 7 bases fitting TRBD1. Germline trimming cut 4 bases from V and 2 bases from J; bases unmatched to any gene: 4. The CDR3 length is 14 residues. Germline lookup yields CDR1 SGHNT and CDR2 YENEEA. CDR3 protein: CASSSRTGQETQYF. The CDR3 DNA is TGTGCCAGCAGCTCCAGGACAGGACAAGAGACCCAGTACTTC.

This clonotype was counted between two and nine times. This chain links TRBV7-6 with TRBJ1-5; D is undetermined. This CDR3 is 12 amino acids long. V was clipped by 4 bases and J by 9 bases, with 10 bases between them. Germline loops: CDR1 SGHVS, CDR2 FNYEAQ. CDR3 sequence (DNA): TGTGCCAGCAGCTCCCCATTCTCGCCCCAGCATTTT. This gives the protein CASSSPFSPQHF.

This clonotype has a handful of counts. The chain joins TRBV6-2 or TRBV6-3 to TRBJ2-7; maybe TRBD1 (5 bases). Germline V CDR1 and CDR2: MNHEY, SVGEGT. V lost 2 bases and J lost 0, with 11 bases in between. The CDR3 is made up of 15 amino acids. This chain's CDR3 is CASSYRQQSSYEQYF. The CDR3 DNA reads TGTGCCAGCAGTTACCGACAGCAGAGCTCCTACGAGCAGTACTTC.

V gene TRBV9 combines with J gene TRBJ2-2; 10 nucleotides agree with TRBD2. Germline trimming cut 6 bases from V and 1 base from J; bases unmatched to any gene: 3. Germline CDR1 and CDR2: SGDLS and YYNGEE. The CDR3 is 15 residues long. Here the CDR3 DNA reads TGTGCCAGCAACAGACTAGCGGGGAACACCGGGGAGCTGTTTTTT. Translating it yields CASNRLAGNTGELFF.

V is TRBV29-1 and J is TRBJ2-1, with D possibly TRBD2 on 6 matching bases. Germline CDR1 and CDR2: SQVTM and ANQGSEA. Trimming removed 7 bases from V and 5 bases from J, with 18 bases in between. This CDR3 is 14 amino acids long. This CDR3 reads CSGGDGSGNNEQFF. The CDR3 DNA is TGCAGCGGGGGGGACGGCTCAGGGAACAATGAGCAGTTCTTC.

V and J are TRBV9 and TRBJ1-2, with D perhaps matching TRBD1 (5 bases). V shed 1 base and J shed 8 bases, with 18 bases lying between them. The length of the CDR3 is 15 residues. CDR1 SGDLS and CDR2 YYNGEE come from the germline V gene. Here the CDR3 DNA reads TGTGCCAGCAGCGTATTGGGTGGGGCTGCTTCCGGCTACACCTTC. It encodes CASSVLGGAASGYTF.

This clonotype was seen a handful of times. The CDR3 region is CASRADSLYGYTF. The CDR3 coding sequence is TGTGCCAGCAGAGCCGACAGTCTCTATGGCTACACCTTC. This chain uses TRBV2 with TRBJ1-2, with D perhaps matching TRBD1 (5 bases). Trimming pared 6 bases from V and 4 bases from J, leaving 12 bases between. Germline V gives CDR1 SNHLY, CDR2 FYNNEI. The CDR3 spans 13 residues. Combining the CDR3 with reference TRBV2 and TRBJ1-2 gives the whole variable domain EPEVTQTPSHQVTQMGQEVILRCVPISNHLYFYWYRQILGQKVEFLVSFYNNEISEKSEIFDDQFSVERPDGSNFTLKIRSTKLEDSAMYFCASRADSLYGYTFGSGTRLTVV.

This clonotype appeared a few times. V is TRBV6-2 or TRBV6-3 and J is TRBJ1-1; no clear D gene. CDR3 length: 13 amino acids. The V gene's germline CDR1 is MNHEY and CDR2 SVGEGT. V lost 3 bases and J 5 bases, leaving 10 bases between the germline ends. CDR3 region: CASSYDLLTEAFF. The CDR3 DNA is TGTGCCAGCAGTTATGACTTGTTAACTGAAGCTTTCTTT.

This clonotype was found a few times. The chain joins TRBV27 to TRBJ1-6; D is uncertain. V was cut by 5 bases and J by 2 bases, with 7 bases left in between. The CDR3 sequence is 14 residues long. The germline V gene has CDR1 MNHEY and CDR2 SMNVEV (reference sequence). The CDR3 DNA follows: TGTGCCAGCAGTGCCCTTACCTATAATTCACCCCTCCACTTT. This sequence encodes CASSALTYNSPLHF.

This clonotype was seen a handful of times. The chain couples TRBV5-1 to TRBJ2-1, with 13 bases fitting TRBD2. CDR3 length equals 20 residues. Per the germline V gene, CDR1 is SGHRS and CDR2 is YFSETQ. V dropped 0 bases and J dropped 1; count of bases not matched to a gene: 10. In DNA, the CDR3 is TGCGCCAGCAGCTTGGATGGCAGGACTAGCGGGAGTAGTTCCTACAATGAGCAGTTCTTC. It is translated as CASSLDGRTSGSSSYNEQFF. The full variable domain, its missing parts supplied by reference TRBV5-1 and TRBJ2-1, is KAGVTQTPRYLIKTRGQQVTLSCSPISGHRSVSWYQQTPGQGLQFLFEYFSETQRNKGNFPGRFSGRQFSNSRSEMNVSTLELGDSALYLCASSLDGRTSGSSSYNEQFFGPGTRLTVL.

This clonotype has ten or more counts. This rearrangement joins TRBV10-1 to TRBJ2-1, with TRBD2 matching 7 bases. V lost 2 bases and J lost 3; bases outside the gene matches: 4. CDR3 length: 15 amino acids. Germline CDR1 and CDR2: WNHNN and SYGVQD (reference sequence). The CDR3: CASSEAASGYNEQFF. CDR3 DNA sequence: TGCGCCAGCAGTGAGGCTGCTAGCGGCTACAATGAGCAGTTCTTC.

This clonotype was seen repeatedly, ten times or more. This CDR3 is CASSPSSGVNSPLHF. As DNA, the CDR3 is TGTGCCAGCTCACCATCTTCGGGGGTAAATTCACCCCTCCACTTT. The rearrangement uses TRBV18 and TRBJ1-6, with D possibly matching TRBD1 (5 bases). Trimming took 2 bases from V and 7 from J, leaving 12 bases between them. Germline assignment: CDR1 KGHSH and CDR2 LQKENI. The CDR3 runs 15 residues.

The CDR3 DNA follows: TGCGCCAGCAGCCAGGTTAGGGGACGCACAGATACGCAGTATTTT. This encodes CASSQVRGRTDTQYF. The chain combines TRBV5-1 with TRBJ2-3; either TRBD1 or TRBD2 may supply D (5 bases each). V gave up 4 bases and J gave up 1 base, with 13 bases separating them. CDR1 is SGHRS and CDR2 is YFSETQ in the germline V gene. The CDR3 loop spans 15 amino acids.

The rearrangement uses TRBV3-1 and TRBJ2-5; TRBD1 matches 7 bases. CDR3 length: 14 residues. The J segment lost 5 bases and the V segment lost 4 bases, leaving 7 bases of the junction unmatched. CDR1 is LGHDT, CDR2 YNNKEL, per germline (reference sequence). The CDR3 is CASSPSRGPETQYF. Here the CDR3 DNA reads TGTGCCAGCAGCCCATCGAGGGGGCCGGAGACCCAGTACTTC.

The chain joins TRBV5-6 to TRBJ2-7; D is perhaps TRBD2 (6 bases). The CDR3 has 13 residues. CDR1 is SGHDT, CDR2 YYEEEE, per germline. Trimming left V 4 bases short and J 3 bases short, with 11 bases between. CDR3 coding DNA: TGTGCCAGCAGCCTGAGGACTAACTACGAGCAGTACTTC. It yields the protein CASSLRTNYEQYF.

In this sample, this clonotype turned up a few times. This chain links TRBV12-3 or TRBV12-4 with TRBJ1-5, with D tentatively TRBD1 (6 bases). This CDR3 is 15 amino acids long. Trimming shortened V by 7 bases and J by 4 bases, and 17 bases separated the two germline ends. The CDR3 DNA is TGTGCCAGCAATATATGGCAGGGGTGGAATCAGCCCCAGCATTTT. Translated: CASNIWQGWNQPQHF.

The CDR3 region is CAISPLAEISYEQYF. The DNA of the CDR3 is TGTGCCATCAGTCCCTTAGCGGAGATCTCCTACGAGCAGTACTTC. This chain uses TRBV10-3 with TRBJ2-7, with a possible D match to TRBD2 (6 bases). Germline values: CDR1 ENHRY, CDR2 SYGVKD. V lost 5 bases and J 0 bases, leaving 14 bases between the germline ends. The CDR3 spans 15 residues.

The CDR3 protein is CASSLGTSGRADEQFF. The CDR3 region has the DNA TGTGCCAGCAGCTTGGGGACTAGCGGGAGGGCCGATGAGCAGTTCTTC. The chain carries TRBV5-8 and TRBJ2-1; 15 nucleotides agree with TRBD2. The germline CDR1 and CDR2 sequences are SGHTS and YDEGEE. The V and J ends lost 0 bases and 8 bases, in that order; junction bases with no gene match: 3. This CDR3 spans 16 amino acids. Variable domain in full (rest from reference TRBV5-8 and TRBJ2-1): EAGVTQSPTHLIKTRGQQATLRCSPISGHTSVYWYQQALGLGLQFLLWYDEGEERNRGNFPPRFSGRQFPNYSSELNVNALELEDSALYLCASSLGTSGRADEQFFGPGTRLTVL.

The chain has TRBV5-1 and TRBJ1-2; D is unresolved. The CDR3 is made up of 12 amino acids. The V gene's germline CDR1 is SGHRS and CDR2 YFSETQ. V gave up 2 bases and J gave up 1 base, with 3 bases separating them. The CDR3 DNA reads as TGCGCCAGCAGCTTAAATAACTATGGCTACACCTTC. Amino acids: CASSLNNYGYTF.

This clonotype occurred a few times. The V and J genes are TRBV5-1 and TRBJ2-3, with 9 bases aligning to TRBD2. Germline-derived CDR1 and CDR2 are SGHRS and YFSETQ. V shed 4 bases and J 4 bases; nucleotides not matched to a gene: 7. This CDR3 contains 15 residues. This chain's CDR3 is CASSAAGGPADTQYF. DNA for the CDR3: TGCGCCAGCAGCGCCGCGGGAGGGCCAGCAGATACGCAGTATTTT.

CDR3 nucleotides: TGTGCCAGCAGCCTGCGAGCGGGGTCGAACACCGGGGAGCTGTTTTTT. It codes for CASSLRAGSNTGELFF. J is TRBJ2-2 and V is TRBV7-2; TRBD2 matches at 7 bases. V was pared by 5 bases and J by 0 bases, with 6 bases of the junction left unmatched. The CDR3 is 16 residues long. Per germline, CDR1 SGHTA and CDR2 FQGNSA.

This rearrangement joins TRBV12-3 or TRBV12-4 to TRBJ1-4; D is uncertain. The CDR3 is 16 residues long. The V end was cut by 5 bases, the J end by 6 bases, with 19 bases between. The CDR3 here is CASSPMPGGRHEKLFF. The CDR3, as DNA: TGTGCCAGCAGTCCTATGCCGGGAGGGAGGCATGAAAAACTGTTTTTT.

This clonotype was seen only a few times. This chain connects TRBV5-1 to TRBJ2-1, with TRBD2 as a possible D gene (5 bases). V lost 6 bases and J 5 bases, leaving 18 bases between the germline ends. This CDR3 is 15 amino acids long. In germline, CDR1 is SGHRS, CDR2 YFSETQ. CDR3 protein: CASKPVIGSHNEQFF. The CDR3 nucleotides are TGCGCCAGCAAGCCGGTGATAGGGAGCCACAATGAGCAGTTCTTC. The full variable domain, completed using reference TRBV5-1 and TRBJ2-1, is KAGVTQTPRYLIKTRGQQVTLSCSPISGHRSVSWYQQTPGQGLQFLFEYFSETQRNKGNFPGRFSGRQFSNSRSEMNVSTLELGDSALYLCASKPVIGSHNEQFFGPGTRLTVL.